The 3 T cell receptor beta chains given below trace back to one sample, sequenced in a study of T cell repertoires in cytomegalovirus infection (dated by TCRdb to the late 2010s). The run used an Illumina HiSeq 1500. TCRdb reanalyzed the raw reads on its own, using fastp at Q25 for trimming and MiXCR for clone calling, and kept in-frame beta chains. Here each entry gathers all rows of one CDR3 protein and keeps the most common genes and DNA. The sample table holds roughly 150,000 distinct CDR3 sequences, of which around 20% were seen once. 10% to 11% of the sample comes from the top ten. Material: PBMCs. All receptors derive from a human donor in good health (CMV status not recorded). Some clones in this sample may be carry-over from other donors' samples.

The chain employs TRBV7-3 and TRBJ1-1; D perhaps matches TRBD1 (5 bases). The germline V and J ends were trimmed by 5 bases and 1 base, with 14 bases remaining between them. The CDR3 extends over 15 amino acids. Germline loops: CDR1 SGHTA, CDR2 FQGTGA. This CDR3 is CASSPTAGPNTEAFF. CDR3 nucleotides: TGTGCCAGCAGCCCCACGGCGGGACCGAACACTGAAGCTTTCTTT.

The J gene is TRBJ2-1, the V gene TRBV6-2 or TRBV6-3; 7 bases match TRBD1. The CDR3 contains 13 residues. V lost 1 base to trimming and J lost 7 bases; unmatched junction nucleotides: 1. In germline, CDR1 is MNHEY, CDR2 SVGEGT. CDR3 sequence (DNA): TGTGCCAGCAGTTACTTGACAGGGAATGAGCAGTTCTTC. Amino acid sequence: CASSYLTGNEQFF.

Points on this clonotype: Since a much larger clone is just one base distant, this may be a read error. This rearrangement joins TRBV6-6 to TRBJ1-1; D not certain. CDR1 is MNHNY, CDR2 SVGAGI, per germline (reference sequence). Trimming stripped 8 bases from V and 0 bases from J, with 4 bases between. This CDR3 has 11 amino acids. The CDR3 bases are TGTGCCAGCTTCATGAACACTGAAGCTTTCTTT. As protein: CASFMNTEAFF.